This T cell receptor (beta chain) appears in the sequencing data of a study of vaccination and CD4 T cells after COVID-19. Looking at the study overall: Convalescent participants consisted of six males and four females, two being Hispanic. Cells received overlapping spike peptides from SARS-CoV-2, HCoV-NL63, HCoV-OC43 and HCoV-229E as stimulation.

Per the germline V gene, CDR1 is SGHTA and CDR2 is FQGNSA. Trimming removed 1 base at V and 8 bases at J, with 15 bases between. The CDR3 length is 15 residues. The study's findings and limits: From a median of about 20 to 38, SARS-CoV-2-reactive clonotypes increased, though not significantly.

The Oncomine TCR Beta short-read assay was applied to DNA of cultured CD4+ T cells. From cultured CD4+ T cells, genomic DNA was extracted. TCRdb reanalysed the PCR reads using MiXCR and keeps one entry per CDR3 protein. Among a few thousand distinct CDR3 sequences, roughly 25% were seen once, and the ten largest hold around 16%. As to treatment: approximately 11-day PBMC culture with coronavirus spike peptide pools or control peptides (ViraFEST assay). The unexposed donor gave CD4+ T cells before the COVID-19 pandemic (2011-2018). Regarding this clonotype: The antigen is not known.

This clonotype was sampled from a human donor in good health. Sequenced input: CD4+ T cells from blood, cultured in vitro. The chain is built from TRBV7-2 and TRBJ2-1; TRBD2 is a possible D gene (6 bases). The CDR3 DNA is TGTGCCAGCAGCTTAGGTGGTAGCGGCCCTTATGAGCAGTTCTTC. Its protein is CASSLGGSGPYEQFF. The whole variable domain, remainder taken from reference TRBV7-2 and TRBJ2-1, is GAGVSQSPSNKVTEKGKDVELRCDPISGHTALYWYRQSLGQGLEFLIYFQGNSAPDKSGLPSDRFSAERTGGSVSTLTIQRTQQEDSAVYLCASSLGGSGPYEQFFGPGTRLTVL.